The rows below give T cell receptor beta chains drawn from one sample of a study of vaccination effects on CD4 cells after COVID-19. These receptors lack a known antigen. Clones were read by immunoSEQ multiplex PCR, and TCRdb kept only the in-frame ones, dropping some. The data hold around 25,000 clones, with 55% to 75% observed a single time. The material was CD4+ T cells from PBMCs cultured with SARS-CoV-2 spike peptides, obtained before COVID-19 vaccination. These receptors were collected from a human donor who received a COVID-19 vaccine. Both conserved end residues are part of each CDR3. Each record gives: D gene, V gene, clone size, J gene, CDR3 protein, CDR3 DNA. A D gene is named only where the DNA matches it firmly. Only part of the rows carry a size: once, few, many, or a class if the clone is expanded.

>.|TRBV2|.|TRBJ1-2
CASSHDTPEGYGYTF
TGTGCCAGCAGCCATGACACTCCTGAGGGCTATGGCTACACCTTC
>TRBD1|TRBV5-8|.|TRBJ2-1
CASSWPGTGGNEQFF
TGTGCCAGCAGCTGGCCAGGGACAGGGGGCAATGAGCAGTTCTTC
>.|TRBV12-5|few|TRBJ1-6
CASAGLFGSPLHF
TGTGCTAGCGCGGGGCTGTTTGGCTCACCCCTCCACTTT
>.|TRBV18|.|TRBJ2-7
CASSPAVGGVSYEQYF
TGTGCCAGCTCACCGGCTGTCGGGGGAGTTTCCTACGAGCAGTACTTC
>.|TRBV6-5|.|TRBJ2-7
CASSYRYGYEQYF
TGTGCCAGCAGTTATCGGTACGGTTACGAGCAGTACTTC
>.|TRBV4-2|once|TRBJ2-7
CASSGSFYEQYF
TGTGCCAGCAGTGGCTCGTTCTACGAGCAGTACTTC
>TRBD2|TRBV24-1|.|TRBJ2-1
CATSVAGVSGEQFF
TGTGCCACCAGCGTAGCGGGGGTATCAGGTGAGCAGTTCTTC
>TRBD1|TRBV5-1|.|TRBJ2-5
CASSASGTGGRETQYF
TGCGCCAGCAGCGCCTCCGGGACAGGGGGCCGGGAGACCCAGTACTTC
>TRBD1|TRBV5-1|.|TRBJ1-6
CASSLAGQGHNSPLHF
TGCGCCAGCAGCTTGGCGGGACAGGGCCATAATTCACCCCTCCACTTT
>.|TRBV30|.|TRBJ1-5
CAWSGQTEQPQHF
TGTGCCTGGAGCGGACAGACAGAACAGCCCCAGCATTTT
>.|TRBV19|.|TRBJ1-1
CASSSGLNTEAFF
TGTGCCAGTAGTTCGGGGCTTAACACTGAAGCTTTCTTT
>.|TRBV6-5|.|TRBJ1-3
CAGLGPGNTIYF
TGTGCGGGTTTAGGTCCTGGAAACACCATATATTTT
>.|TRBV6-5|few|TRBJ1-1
CASSKRIHTEAFF
TGTGCCAGCAGTAAACGTATACACACTGAAGCTTTCTTT
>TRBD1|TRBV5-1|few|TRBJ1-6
CASSLGTGLSPLHF
TGCGCCAGCAGCTTGGGGACAGGGCTCTCACCCCTCCACTTT
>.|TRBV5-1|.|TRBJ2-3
CASSRLTEGTDTQYF
TGCGCCAGCAGCAGATTGACAGAAGGCACAGATACGCAGTATTTT
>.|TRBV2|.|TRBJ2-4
CASSVGGSDYKNIQYF
TGTGCCAGCAGTGTTGGCGGGTCCGATTACAAAAACATTCAGTACTTC
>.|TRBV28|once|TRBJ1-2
CASSFGVYGYTF
TGTGCCAGCAGTTTTGGAGTCTATGGCTACACCTTC
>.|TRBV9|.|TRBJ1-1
CASSVDDRSGDTNTEAFF
TGTGCCAGCAGCGTAGACGATAGGTCAGGGGACACAAACACTGAAGCTTTCTTT
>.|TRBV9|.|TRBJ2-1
CASSAEESIRSYNEQFF
TGTGCCAGCAGCGCGGAGGAGTCCATTCGCTCCTACAATGAGCAGTTCTTC
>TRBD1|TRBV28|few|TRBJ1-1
CASTVTGSNTEAFF
TGTGCCAGCACCGTGACAGGGTCTAACACTGAAGCTTTCTTT
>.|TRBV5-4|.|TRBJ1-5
CASSSSERGQPQHF
TGTGCCAGCAGCTCCTCAGAGCGAGGTCAGCCCCAGCATTTT
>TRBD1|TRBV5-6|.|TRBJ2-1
CASRRTGEDNEQFF
TGTGCCAGCCGAAGGACAGGGGAGGACAATGAGCAGTTCTTC
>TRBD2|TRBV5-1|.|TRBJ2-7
CASSLGLRTSGSRRDEQYF
TGCGCCAGCAGCTTGGGCCTTCGGACTAGCGGGAGCAGAAGGGACGAGCAGTACTTC
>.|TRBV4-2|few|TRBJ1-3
CASSREADSSGNTIYF
TGTGCCAGCAGCCGGGAGGCAGACAGCTCTGGAAACACCATATATTTT
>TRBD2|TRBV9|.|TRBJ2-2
CASRAGGNTGELFF
TGTGCCAGCCGAGCGGGGGGGAACACCGGGGAGCTGTTTTTT
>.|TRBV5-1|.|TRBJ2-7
CASSLGTSSSSYEQYF
TGCGCCAGCAGCTTGGGTACGAGTTCCAGCTCCTACGAGCAGTACTTC
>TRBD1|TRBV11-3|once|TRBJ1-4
CASSLTTGTNEKLFF
TGTGCCAGCAGCCTAACGACAGGGACTAATGAAAAACTGTTTTTT
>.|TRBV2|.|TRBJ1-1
CASSQYTEAFF
TGTGCCAGCAGCCAGTACACTGAAGCTTTCTTT
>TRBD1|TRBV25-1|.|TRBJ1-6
CASSEYTGVNSPLHF
TGTGCCAGCAGTGAATATACAGGGGTGAATTCACCCCTCCACTTT
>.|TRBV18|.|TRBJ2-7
CASSPRTAGSSSYEQYF
TGTGCCAGCTCACCGAGAACCGCCGGGTCGAGCTCCTACGAGCAGTACTTC
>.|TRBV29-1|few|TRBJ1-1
CSVAGIMNTEAFF
TGCAGCGTTGCAGGGATAATGAACACTGAAGCTTTCTTT
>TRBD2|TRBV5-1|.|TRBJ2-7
CASSESGSYYEQYF
TGCGCCAGCAGCGAAAGCGGGAGCTACTACGAGCAGTACTTC
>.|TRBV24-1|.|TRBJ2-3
CATSDLQMGGTDTQYF
TGTGCCACCAGTGATTTGCAAATGGGGGGAACAGATACGCAGTATTTT
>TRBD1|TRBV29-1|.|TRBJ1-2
CSVTRTGVNYGYTF
TGCAGCGTCACAAGGACAGGGGTGAACTATGGCTACACCTTC
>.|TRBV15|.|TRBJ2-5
CATSRDSETQYF
TGTGCCACCAGCAGAGACAGCGAGACCCAGTACTTC
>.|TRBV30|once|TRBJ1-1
CAWSYGYEAFF
TGTGCCTGGAGCTACGGATATGAAGCTTTCTTT
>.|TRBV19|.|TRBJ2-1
CASSLQAGTEYNEQFF
TGTGCCAGTAGTCTACAAGCCGGGACGGAGTACAATGAGCAGTTCTTC
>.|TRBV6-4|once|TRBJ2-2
CASSAFTGMIGELFF
TGTGCCAGCAGTGCGTTTACAGGGATGATCGGGGAGCTGTTTTTT
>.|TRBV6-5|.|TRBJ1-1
CASKRVPEAFF
TGTGCCAGCAAGAGAGTACCTGAAGCTTTCTTT
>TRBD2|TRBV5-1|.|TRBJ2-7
CASSLASRLAGDYEQYF
TGCGCCAGCAGCTTGGCGTCTCGGCTAGCGGGGGACTACGAGCAGTACTTC
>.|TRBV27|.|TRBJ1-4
CASKGTATNEKLFF
TGTGCCAGCAAAGGTACTGCAACTAATGAAAAACTGTTTTTT
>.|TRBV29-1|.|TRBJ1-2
CSVEGGGYTF
TGCAGCGTGGAGGGGGGCGGCTACACCTTC
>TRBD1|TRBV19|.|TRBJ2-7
CASGRIGDRDDEQYF
TGTGCCAGTGGCCGAATTGGGGACAGGGACGACGAGCAGTACTTC
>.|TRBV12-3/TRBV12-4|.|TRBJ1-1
CASSLGLRTEAFF
TGTGCCAGCAGTTTGGGGTTAAGGACTGAAGCTTTCTTT
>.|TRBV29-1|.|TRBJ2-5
CSGGREETQYF
TGCAGCGGCGGGCGGGAAGAGACCCAGTACTTC
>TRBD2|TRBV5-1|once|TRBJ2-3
CASSLGGLAGGTDTQYF
TGCGCCAGCAGCTTGGGAGGACTAGCGGGGGGCACAGATACGCAGTATTTT
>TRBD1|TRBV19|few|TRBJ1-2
CASQLTGDDYGYTF
TGTGCCAGTCAACTCACAGGGGACGACTATGGCTACACCTTC
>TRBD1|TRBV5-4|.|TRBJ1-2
CASSLTGGDGYTF
TGTGCCAGCAGCTTGACAGGGGGCGATGGCTACACCTTC
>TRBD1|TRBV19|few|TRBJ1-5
CASSTGGGNQPQHF
TGTGCCAGTAGCACAGGGGGTGGCAATCAGCCCCAGCATTTT
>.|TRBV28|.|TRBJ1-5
CASSLSWDYNQPQHF
TGTGCCAGCAGCCTCTCCTGGGACTATAATCAGCCCCAGCATTTT
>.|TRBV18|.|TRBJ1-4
CASSPSSPGLDEKLFF
TGTGCCAGCTCACCGTCGTCTCCAGGTTTGGATGAAAAACTGTTTTTT
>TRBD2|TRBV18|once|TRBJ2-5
CASSLYQRESSETQYF
TGTGCCAGCTCACTGTACCAGCGGGAGTCCAGTGAGACCCAGTACTTC
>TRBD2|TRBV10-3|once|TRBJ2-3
CAISAYSGGGADTQYF
TGTGCCATCAGTGCTTATTCGGGAGGGGGGGCAGATACGCAGTATTTT
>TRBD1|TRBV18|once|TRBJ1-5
CASSPGTGNQPQHF
TGTGCCAGCTCACCTGGGACAGGCAATCAGCCCCAGCATTTT